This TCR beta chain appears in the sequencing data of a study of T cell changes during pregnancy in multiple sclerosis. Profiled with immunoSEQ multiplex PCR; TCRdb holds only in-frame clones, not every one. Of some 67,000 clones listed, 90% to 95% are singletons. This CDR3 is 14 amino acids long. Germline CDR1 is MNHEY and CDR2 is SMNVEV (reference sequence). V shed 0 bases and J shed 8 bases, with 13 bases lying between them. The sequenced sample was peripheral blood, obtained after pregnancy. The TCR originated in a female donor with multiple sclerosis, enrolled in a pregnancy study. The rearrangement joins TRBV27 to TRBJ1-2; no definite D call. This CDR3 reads CASSLSSGYEGYTF. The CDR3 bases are TGTGCCAGCAGTTTATCGTCAGGTTATGAGGGCTACACCTTC.